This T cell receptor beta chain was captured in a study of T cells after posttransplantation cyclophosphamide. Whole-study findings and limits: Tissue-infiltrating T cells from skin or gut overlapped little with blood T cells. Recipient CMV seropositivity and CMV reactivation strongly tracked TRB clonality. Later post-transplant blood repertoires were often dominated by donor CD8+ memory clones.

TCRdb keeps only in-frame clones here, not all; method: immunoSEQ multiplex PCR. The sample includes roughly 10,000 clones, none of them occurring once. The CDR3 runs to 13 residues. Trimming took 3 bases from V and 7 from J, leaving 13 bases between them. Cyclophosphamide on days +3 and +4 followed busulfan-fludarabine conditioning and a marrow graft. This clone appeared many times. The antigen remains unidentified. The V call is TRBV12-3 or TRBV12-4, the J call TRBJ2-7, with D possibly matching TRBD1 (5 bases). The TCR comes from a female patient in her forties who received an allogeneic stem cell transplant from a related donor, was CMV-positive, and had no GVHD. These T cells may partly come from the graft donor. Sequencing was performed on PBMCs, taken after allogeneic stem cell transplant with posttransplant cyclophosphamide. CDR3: CASSFFQGREQYF. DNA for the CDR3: TGTGCCAGCAGTTTCTTCCAGGGTCGGGAGCAGTACTTC.